This T cell receptor (beta chain) was captured in a study of blood T cell repertoires in COVID-19. J lost 9 bases, V lost 5 bases, and 6 bases had no gene match. The CDR3 length is 13 residues. Per the germline V gene, CDR1 is MDHEN and CDR2 is SYDVKM. Assignments of participants to cohorts depended upon their own reported clinical history. Some clones are missing from TCRdb's copy, which holds only in-frame ones; the method was immunoSEQ multiplex PCR. The profile shows about 400,000 clones, about 87% of them singletons. This chain uses TRBV28 with TRBJ1-5; TRBD1 agrees at 8 bases. The source is a middle-aged man in a cohort exposed to, infected with or recovered from COVID-19 (not recorded which). Sample: PBMCs or T cells enriched from blood (not recorded which). This CDR3 reads CASSGTGRGPQHF. CDR3 nucleotide sequence: TGTGCCAGCAGTGGGACAGGCAGGGGGCCCCAGCATTTT.